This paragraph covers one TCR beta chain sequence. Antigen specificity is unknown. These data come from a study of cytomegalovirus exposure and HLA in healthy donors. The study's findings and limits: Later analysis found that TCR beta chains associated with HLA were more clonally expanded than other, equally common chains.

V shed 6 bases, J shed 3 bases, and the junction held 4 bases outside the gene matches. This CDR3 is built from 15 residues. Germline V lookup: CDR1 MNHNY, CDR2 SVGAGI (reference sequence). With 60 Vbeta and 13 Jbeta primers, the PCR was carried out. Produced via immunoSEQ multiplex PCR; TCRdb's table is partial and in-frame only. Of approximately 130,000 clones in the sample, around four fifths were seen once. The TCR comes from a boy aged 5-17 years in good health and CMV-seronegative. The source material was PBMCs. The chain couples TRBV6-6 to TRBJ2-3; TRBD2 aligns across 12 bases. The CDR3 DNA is TGTGCCAGCAGACCCGGGACTAGCGGGACAGATACGCAGTATTTT. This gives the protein CASRPGTSGTDTQYF.